The rows below give T cell receptor beta chains drawn from one sample of a study of Ad26.COV2.S vaccination and SARS-CoV-2 variants. Some clones are missing from TCRdb's copy, which holds only in-frame ones; the method was immunoSEQ multiplex PCR. The sample has around 250,000 clones; approximately 89% are singletons. The specimen was peripheral blood, collected in a trial of Ad26.COV2.S vaccine versus placebo. These receptors all come from a person aged 18-60 years who received the Ad26.COV2.S COVID-19 vaccine or a placebo. The CDR3 runs from the conserved cysteine through the conserved F or W. A D gene is named only where the DNA matches it firmly. Size values are once, few and many counts, or a class for expanded clones, and some rows have none.

TRBV5-4	NA	NA	TRBJ1-5	CASSLSPNQPQHF	TGTGCCAGCAGCTTGTCTCCGAATCAGCCCCAGCATTTT
TRBV30	NA	NA	TRBJ2-3	CAWSVAGSSTDTQYF	TGTGCCTGGAGTGTAGCCGGTTCTAGCACAGATACGCAGTATTTT
TRBV4-1	NA	NA	TRBJ1-1	CASSQVRPGMNTEAFF	TGCGCCAGCAGCCAAGTACGGCCGGGCATGAACACTGAAGCTTTCTTT
TRBV19	NA	TRBD1	TRBJ2-6	CASSGQGAANVLTF	TGTGCCAGCAGCGGACAGGGGGCGGCCAACGTCCTGACTTTC
TRBV6-1	once	NA	TRBJ1-2	CASSEAARNYGYTF	TGTGCCAGCAGTGAAGCCGCTCGTAACTATGGCTACACCTTC
TRBV5-1	NA	NA	TRBJ1-5	CASRAGENQPQHF	TGCGCCAGCAGAGCGGGGGAGAATCAGCCCCAGCATTTT
TRBV5-8	NA	TRBD1	TRBJ1-5	CASSLDVRGNQPQHF	TGTGCCAGCAGCTTGGACGTCAGGGGGAATCAGCCCCAGCATTTT
TRBV6-2/TRBV6-3	NA	TRBD1	TRBJ2-3	CASSSRQGTSTDTQYF	TGTGCCAGCAGTAGCCGACAGGGTACTAGCACAGATACGCAGTATTTT
TRBV5-1	NA	NA	TRBJ1-1	CASSHEGDTEAFF	TGCGCCAGCAGCCACGAGGGGGATACTGAAGCTTTCTTT
TRBV7-9	NA	TRBD2	TRBJ2-1	CASSFSGAYNEQFF	TGTGCCAGCAGCTTCAGCGGGGCCTACAATGAGCAGTTCTTC
TRBV30	NA	NA	TRBJ1-6	CAWSWGSSYNSPLHF	TGTGCCTGGAGTTGGGGAAGCTCCTATAATTCACCCCTCCACTTT
TRBV19	once	TRBD2	TRBJ2-5	CASSIDAPTSAKETQYF	TGTGCCAGTAGTATAGATGCCCCAACTAGCGCGAAAGAGACCCAGTACTTC
TRBV7-2	NA	NA	TRBJ2-1	CASSFGPTNEQFF	TGTGCCAGCAGCTTTGGACCCACCAATGAGCAGTTCTTC
TRBV28	NA	TRBD1	TRBJ1-3	CASRQGGSGNTIYF	TGTGCCAGCCGACAGGGCGGCTCTGGAAACACCATATATTTT
TRBV6-2/TRBV6-3	NA	TRBD2	TRBJ2-3	CASRPAGTSGTFTDTQYF	TGTGCCAGCAGGCCTGCCGGGACTAGCGGGACGTTCACAGATACGCAGTATTTT
TRBV5-4	once	TRBD1	TRBJ1-4	CASSLTGMANEKLFF	TGTGCCAGCAGCCTGACAGGGATGGCTAATGAAAAACTGTTTTTT
TRBV4-1	NA	NA	TRBJ1-2	CASSQDGRERFGYTF	TGCGCCAGCAGCCAAGATGGTCGGGAAAGGTTCGGCTACACCTTC
TRBV18	NA	NA	TRBJ1-1	CASSPPEITGYTEAFF	TGTGCCAGCTCGCCTCCTGAAATTACAGGATACACTGAAGCTTTCTTT
TRBV7-2	once	NA	TRBJ2-7	CASSPGGRGLSEQYF	TGTGCCAGCAGCCCGGGAGGCAGGGGGCTCAGCGAGCAGTACTTC
TRBV27	NA	TRBD2	TRBJ2-1	CASTRIAGGVPYNEQFF	TGTGCCAGCACCCGAATAGCGGGAGGAGTCCCTTACAATGAGCAGTTCTTC
TRBV6-6	NA	NA	TRBJ1-2	CASSRTADGYTF	TGTGCCAGCAGTAGGACCGCAGATGGCTACACCTTC
TRBV7-2	NA	TRBD1	TRBJ2-7	CASNAQGANEQYF	TGTGCCAGCAATGCACAGGGGGCTAACGAGCAGTACTTC
TRBV3-1/TRBV3-2	NA	NA	TRBJ2-7	CASSQDQIAHSYEQYF	TGTGCCAGCAGCCAAGATCAAATAGCGCACTCCTACGAGCAGTACTTC
TRBV5-1	NA	NA	TRBJ2-7	CASSLALGRGFEQYF	TGCGCCAGCAGCTTGGCCTTAGGCAGGGGATTCGAGCAGTACTTC
TRBV6-4	NA	NA	TRBJ2-3	CASRASATTDTQYF	TGTGCCAGCAGAGCCTCCGCAACCACAGATACGCAGTATTTT
TRBV27	NA	TRBD1	TRBJ2-7	CASSLNTGESIYEQYF	TGTGCCAGCAGTCTCAACACAGGGGAATCAATCTACGAGCAGTACTTC
TRBV28	NA	NA	TRBJ2-7	CASSLPGLLNEQYF	TGTGCCAGCAGCCTACCGGGACTGCTGAACGAGCAGTACTTC
TRBV6-6	NA	NA	TRBJ1-1	CASRPALNTEAFF	TGTGCCAGCAGGCCGGCCTTGAACACTGAAGCTTTCTTT
TRBV5-1	NA	NA	TRBJ2-1	CASSLRNPGLANNEQFF	TGCGCCAGCAGCTTGCGGAACCCGGGACTTGCCAACAATGAGCAGTTCTTC
TRBV5-1	NA	TRBD2	TRBJ2-5	CASSWSSGSKTQYF	TGCGCCAGCAGCTGGTCTAGCGGGAGTAAGACCCAGTACTTC
TRBV25-1	NA	TRBD1	TRBJ2-7	CASRGQSSYEQYF	TGTGCCAGCAGGGGACAGTCCTCCTACGAGCAGTACTTC
TRBV5-8	NA	NA	TRBJ2-7	CASRDETIEQYF	TGTGCCAGCAGGGATGAAACAATTGAGCAGTACTTC
TRBV5-6	NA	TRBD2	TRBJ2-3	CASSLLAGDTQYF	TGTGCCAGCAGCTTGCTAGCGGGAGATACGCAGTATTTT
TRBV5-1	NA	NA	TRBJ1-2	CASSLGPANYGYTF	TGCGCCAGCAGCTTGGGGCCAGCTAACTATGGCTACACCTTC
TRBV19	once	NA	TRBJ1-2	CASSARDAFYGYTF	TGTGCCAGTAGTGCCCGGGATGCATTCTATGGCTACACCTTC
TRBV5-1	NA	TRBD1	TRBJ2-1	CASSYHGTEGNEQFF	TGCGCCAGCAGCTACCACGGGACAGAGGGGAATGAGCAGTTCTTC
TRBV7-9	NA	TRBD1	TRBJ1-3	CASSLRQGAGNTIYF	TGTGCCAGCAGCTTGAGACAGGGTGCGGGAAACACCATATATTTT
TRBV9	NA	TRBD1	TRBJ1-2	CASSVGDRAREGYTF	TGTGCCAGCAGCGTAGGAGACAGGGCCAGGGAGGGCTACACCTTC
TRBV11-2	NA	NA	TRBJ2-2	CASSLPRTMPTGELFF	TGTGCCAGCAGCTTACCTCGGACTATGCCCACCGGGGAGCTGTTTTTT
TRBV11-3	NA	NA	TRBJ2-1	CASSLNQGLDNEQFF	TGTGCCAGCAGCTTAAATCAAGGGCTTGACAATGAGCAGTTCTTC
TRBV4-2	NA	NA	TRBJ2-1	CASSHAGLNPSYNEQFF	TGTGCCAGCAGCCATGCCGGACTCAATCCCTCCTACAATGAGCAGTTCTTC
TRBV7-2	NA	NA	TRBJ2-5	CASSLAWSTGETQYF	TGTGCCAGCAGCCTCGCTTGGAGCACGGGGGAGACCCAGTACTTC
TRBV18	once	NA	TRBJ2-1	CASSPASGGGSYEQFF	TGTGCCAGCTCACCAGCGTCAGGTGGGGGCAGCTATGAGCAGTTCTTC
TRBV9	NA	TRBD1	TRBJ1-1	CASSEYRGRGNTEAFF	TGTGCCAGCAGCGAGTACAGGGGGCGCGGGAACACTGAAGCTTTCTTT
TRBV9	NA	NA	TRBJ2-2	CASSPRTADGELFF	TGTGCCAGCAGCCCGAGGACAGCGGATGGGGAGCTGTTTTTT
TRBV25-1	NA	TRBD1	TRBJ1-2	CASRDRGYGYTF	TGTGCCAGTAGGGACAGGGGGTATGGCTACACCTTC
TRBV5-1	NA	NA	TRBJ2-1	CASSPQGYMDNEQFF	TGCGCCAGCAGCCCACAGGGATATATGGACAATGAGCAGTTCTTC
TRBV6-6	NA	NA	TRBJ1-1	CASSYGGIEAFF	TGTGCCAGCAGTTACGGGGGCATTGAAGCTTTCTTT
TRBV7-9	NA	NA	TRBJ1-1	CASSHPSRGVNTEAFF	TGTGCCAGCAGCCACCCCTCCCGAGGAGTGAACACTGAAGCTTTCTTT
TRBV6-6	NA	TRBD1	TRBJ2-7	CASSMGQGTDEQYF	TGTGCCAGCAGTATGGGACAGGGAACTGACGAGCAGTACTTC
TRBV5-1	NA	NA	TRBJ1-4	CASTRQGGNEKLFF	TGCGCCAGCACCAGACAAGGGGGTAATGAAAAACTGTTTTTT
TRBV7-9	NA	TRBD2	TRBJ2-2	CASSLVGLAGVGGTGELFF	TGTGCCAGCAGCTTAGTTGGACTAGCGGGAGTAGGAGGCACCGGGGAGCTGTTTTTT
TRBV6-5	NA	NA	TRBJ2-7	CASSYSIQGGTKQYF	TGTGCCAGCAGTTACTCGATCCAGGGGGGTACGAAGCAGTACTTC